This TCR beta chain appears in the sequencing data of a study of T cells expressing NK-cell markers. General study findings and limits: More than 5 donors showed dominant NKG2C+ clonotypes comprising roughly 1.0-7.0% of their CD8+ T cells.

As concerns this clonotype: Antigen unknown.

One entry per CDR3 protein, without DNA, is what TCRdb gives after re-calling the 5' RACE reads. Recorded for this sample: about 460,000 distinct CDR3 sequences. The CDR3 is 15 amino acids. CDR1 and CDR2 from the germline V gene are MNHNS and SASEGT. The genes are TRBV6-1 and TRBJ1-2; the D call of TRBD1 rests on TCRdb alone, since no DNA is present to check it. The sequenced sample consisted of blood T cells: a sorted CD56 or NKG2C T cell subset, CD4+ or CD8+ T cells, or bulk PBMC T cells (not recorded which). The clonotype was recovered from a woman in her forties or fifties in good health. The CDR3 spells CASSNRDRGNYGYTF.